This TCR beta chain was documented in a study of vaccination effects on CD4 cells after COVID-19. The overall study: Two doses of either BNT162b2 or mRNA-1273 were given to each participant.

The CDR3 consists of 16 residues. V lost 0 bases and J 3 bases, leaving 11 bases between the germline ends. In germline, CDR1 is ENHRY, CDR2 SYGVKD. General study results and limits: Marked clonal contraction of both clone types appeared late after vaccination.

Antigen-specific CD4+ T cells expanded by the ViraFEST assay with viral peptide pools were then sequenced. Isolating CD4+ T cells followed approximately ten days of culture. Nobody among the vaccine recipients had prior SARS-CoV-2 infection (nucleocapsid antibodies were negative). Wells of more than 1.5 million PBMC each were grown with about 9.5 IU/ml IL-2 and approximately 9.6 ug/ml peptides. On days 3 and 7, fresh IL-2 medium replaced half the medium. Produced via immunoSEQ multiplex PCR; TCRdb's table is partial and in-frame only. The sample has some 68,000 clones; roughly three quarters are singletons. This clone was seen at least ten times. Its antigen is not known.

The chain recombines TRBV10-3 with TRBJ1-4; D unclear. The sequences come from CD4+ T cells from PBMCs cultured with HCoV-OC43 spike peptides, collected before COVID-19 vaccination. Noted subset: HCoV-OC43 spike overlapping peptide pool stimulation. The TCR originated in a human donor who received a COVID-19 vaccine. CDR3 sequence: CAISESGGLANEKLFF. As DNA, the CDR3 is TGTGCCATCAGTGAGTCGGGAGGACTAGCTAATGAAAAACTGTTTTTT.